This entry features one T cell receptor (beta chain) sequence. Its antigen is currently unknown. The data stem from a study of T-cell memory formation after mild COVID-19. Study details: TCR clustering was largely donor specific. Whole-study findings and limits: Clones which contracted sat mainly in CM and EM if CD4+, and in EMRA if CD8+. Whether day 37 second-wave clones are SARS-CoV-2-specific was not confirmed.

5'RACE primed at constant segments yielded TCR alpha and TCR beta cDNA libraries bearing sample barcodes and UMIs. TCRdb passed the 5' RACE reads through MiXCR, listing each CDR3 protein once. The sample gives about 560,000 distinct CDR3 sequences, less than 25% of which show up once; 7.5% to 9.5% is in the top ten. The CDR3 totals 15 residues. The V end lost 1 base, the J end lost 4 bases, and 13 bases lay between the germline ends. CDR1 is MNHEY and CDR2 is SVGAGI in the germline V gene. Sequenced sample: PBMCs or a T cell subset sorted from them (not recorded which). This sequence joins TRBV6-5 and TRBJ1-2; D gene unclear. The sequence derives from an adult woman who had mild COVID-19 (a few samples of this study predate the infection). Cell type and time point are not known. In DNA form, the CDR3 reads TGTGCCAGCAGTTACTTAGGGTCAGGCACCTATGGCTACACCTTC. This gives the protein CASSYLGSGTYGYTF.